These T cell receptor beta chains were read from a single sample in a study of cytomegalovirus exposure and HLA in healthy donors. The assay was immunoSEQ multiplex PCR, and TCRdb's table has in-frame clones only and misses some. The sample carries some 180,000 clones, about 82% recorded once. The source material was PBMCs. These receptors originate from a woman aged 45 to 65 in good health and CMV-seronegative. Each CDR3 is given without its conserved first and last residue. Clone size, where shown, is once, few, many, or a class for clones that have expanded.

size	V	J	CDR3
NA	TRBV11-2	TRBJ1-3	ASSRLTSGNTIY
NA	TRBV28	TRBJ1-3	ASMGWGQKSSGNTIY
NA	TRBV4-3	TRBJ1-1	ASSHSGQGGTEAF
NA	TRBV7-6	TRBJ2-1	ASSLVLLAGNNEQF
NA	TRBV2	TRBJ1-5	ASSLLRSNQPQH
NA	TRBV19	TRBJ1-5	ASSTRLDNQPQH
once	TRBV9	TRBJ2-1	ASSVDPLTSGEQF
NA	TRBV7-2	TRBJ2-3	ASRYPGATDTQY
NA	TRBV7-2	TRBJ2-7	ASSLQGTTNYEQY
NA	TRBV6-1	TRBJ1-2	ASSAPYTYGYT
NA	TRBV11-3	TRBJ2-1	ASSNQRRGFSPNEQF
few	TRBV10-3	TRBJ2-7	AIAGGVDEQY
NA	TRBV19	TRBJ2-5	ASSIGTAGGETQY
NA	TRBV7-2	TRBJ2-3	ASSERSGRAGADTQY
NA	TRBV10-2	TRBJ2-5	ASSEVKDRGPETQY
NA	TRBV4-2	TRBJ1-1	ASSQDLTTSNTEAF
NA	TRBV6-1	TRBJ2-7	ASSERRPAGPVNDEQY
NA	TRBV28	TRBJ2-7	ASRQGRVIRSYEQY
NA	TRBV7-2	TRBJ2-2	ASSPSSGNRGQGELF
NA	TRBV4-2	TRBJ2-2	ASSQGRLAGTAGELF
few	TRBV5-1	TRBJ1-2	ASSSQRQGAGYGYT
few	TRBV28	TRBJ2-7	ASSTPYEQY
NA	TRBV5-1	TRBJ2-3	ASSLVTRTGPRGGTDTQY
few	TRBV19	TRBJ1-5	ASSLTRSNQPQH
NA	TRBV27	TRBJ1-1	ASSSAGTGTATEAF
NA	TRBV29-1	TRBJ1-2	SVAHSLAVNYGYT
NA	TRBV7-9	TRBJ2-1	ASSLQVVIGSYNEQF
NA	TRBV28	TRBJ2-7	ASSPPSSGDQY
NA	TRBV7-2	TRBJ2-7	ASRGGTGISHEQY
NA	TRBV28	TRBJ2-7	ASAKGVPYEQY
once	TRBV7-3	TRBJ2-2	ASGTLNTGELF
NA	TRBV9	TRBJ2-3	ASSVSGTSGTDTQY
NA	TRBV18	TRBJ1-1	ASSPIVKNSGLNTEAF
NA	TRBV6-5	TRBJ1-1	ASSYSGTDPWQGF
NA	TRBV14	TRBJ1-1	ASSQNQNTEAF
NA	TRBV7-9	TRBJ2-3	ASSSISGRALPTDTQY
few	TRBV27	TRBJ1-1	ASKIQGAGTEAF
NA	TRBV7-9	TRBJ1-1	ASSLGGAVNTEAF
NA	TRBV7-9	TRBJ2-5	ASGKRAGGWVQETQY
few	TRBV6-5	TRBJ2-7	ASTDSFSYEQY
few	TRBV7-9	TRBJ1-1	ASSLGTGADTEAF
NA	TRBV29-1	NA	SVRGGTGPYEQY
once	TRBV5-1	TRBJ2-3	ASSSNPGGGTDTQY
NA	TRBV6-5	TRBJ2-7	ASGGTGVYEQY
NA	TRBV29-1	NA	SVTDGQGSSYEQY
NA	TRBV28	TRBJ1-2	ARGSRQGNYGYT
NA	TRBV4-1	TRBJ2-1	ASSQGLEGTSYLEQF
NA	TRBV30	TRBJ2-1	AWRGLAGYNEQF
NA	TRBV6-6	TRBJ1-5	ASSYRYQPQH
NA	TRBV11-2	TRBJ2-1	ASSVAGTSGIRNNEQF